The 13 T cell receptor beta chains reported below all come from one sample, sequenced in a study of blood T cell repertoires in COVID-19. Using immunoSEQ multiplex PCR, the repertoire was profiled, and TCRdb retains in-frame clones only, with some absent. The sample has around 270,000 clones, about 89% seen once; the top ten hold around 10%. Sequencing was done on a sample of peripheral blood. These receptors all stem from a man aged 40-49 years who had recovered from COVID-19.

V usage is TRBV30 and J usage is TRBJ1-4; D unclear. The CDR3 contains 14 residues. V lost 1 base, J lost 6 bases, and 12 bases lay in between. The V gene's germline CDR1 is GTSNPN and CDR2 SVGIG (reference sequence). CDR3 amino acids: CAWSGLRGDEKLFF. The DNA of the CDR3 is TGTGCCTGGAGTGGGCTCCGGGGAGATGAAAAACTGTTTTTT.

The chain combines TRBV11-2 with TRBJ2-2, with D possibly TRBD2 on 5 matching bases. CDR3 size: 13 residues. Per germline, CDR1 SGHAT and CDR2 FQNNGV. The V and J ends lost 3 bases and 5 bases respectively, with 7 bases between them. The CDR3 nucleotides are TGTGCCAGCAGCTTCGGGGTTACCGGGGAGCTGTTTTTT. Protein sequence: CASSFGVTGELFF. Filled out from reference TRBV11-2 and TRBJ2-2, the complete variable domain reads EAGVAQSPRYKIIEKRQSVAFWCNPISGHATLYWYQQILGQGPKLLIQFQNNGVVDDSQLPKDRFSAERLKGVDSTLKIQPAKLEDSAVYLCASSFGVTGELFFGEGSRLTVL.

In this sample, this clone turned up once. V usage is TRBV5-4 and J usage is TRBJ2-2; 7 positions agree with TRBD1. V lost 4 bases, J lost 7 bases, and 13 bases stayed unmatched. Per the germline V gene, CDR1 is SGHNT and CDR2 is YYREEE (reference sequence). The CDR3 contains 16 residues. CDR3 sequence (DNA): TGTGCCAGCAGCCACAATCAGGGGGTGATTGGCGGGGAGCTGTTTTTT. Protein sequence: CASSHNQGVIGGELFF.

The genes are TRBV19 and TRBJ2-5, with TRBD2 as a possible D gene (6 bases). There are 16 residues in the CDR3. Per the germline V gene, CDR1 is LNHDA and CDR2 is SQIVND (reference sequence). V gave up 2 bases and J gave up 3 bases, with 16 bases separating them. CDR3 DNA: TGTGCCAGTAGTATAAGGCGGCTAGCGATGGAAGAGACCCAGTACTTC. It translates to CASSIRRLAMEETQYF. The whole variable domain, remainder taken from reference TRBV19 and TRBJ2-5, is DGGITQSPKYLFRKEGQNVTLSCEQNLNHDAMYWYRQDPGQGLRLIYYSQIVNDFQKGDIAEGYSVSREKKESFPLTVTSAQKNPTAFYLCASSIRRLAMEETQYFGPGTRLLVL.

The CDR3 spells CASSPGILGELFF. The CDR3 bases are TGTGCCAGCAGTCCAGGAATCCTCGGGGAGCTGTTTTTT. The genes are TRBV12-3 or TRBV12-4 and TRBJ2-2; D remains ambiguous. There are 13 residues in the CDR3. V lost 5 bases to trimming and J lost 7 bases, with 11 bases between them.

The rearrangement links TRBV10-3 to TRBJ1-2; D may be TRBD1 (5 bases). The CDR3 totals 14 residues. Per germline, CDR1 ENHRY and CDR2 SYGVKD. V was clipped by 0 bases and J by 4 bases, with 9 bases between them. This CDR3 is CAISESQGGYGYTF. The CDR3 nucleotides read TGTGCCATCAGTGAGTCTCAGGGTGGCTATGGCTACACCTTC.

The chain combines TRBV7-8 with TRBJ1-2; 7 positions match TRBD1. CDR1 is SGHVS and CDR2 is FQNEAQ in the germline V gene. There are 15 residues in the CDR3. J was trimmed by 3 bases and V by 1 base; bases with no gene match: 5. CDR3 bases: TGTGCCAGCAGCTTAGGGGGGACAGCGTACTATGGCTACACCTTC. Amino acid sequence: CASSLGGTAYYGYTF.

This clone was seen only a few times. The rearrangement links TRBV27 to TRBJ1-4; 7 positions match TRBD1. Trimming cost V 2 bases and J 11 bases; bases outside gene matches: 8. Per the germline V gene, CDR1 is MNHEY and CDR2 is SMNVEV (reference sequence). The CDR3 is 14 residues long. CDR3 DNA: TGTGCCAGCAGTTTACGACAGGGAGCGTGGAAACTGTTTTTT. It translates to CASSLRQGAWKLFF.

The chain carries TRBV6-6 and TRBJ1-6, with unresolved D. The CDR3 extends over 15 amino acids. Germline V gene lookup returns CDR1 MNHNY and CDR2 SVGAGI (reference sequence). Deletions cut 3 bases from V and 6 bases from J, with 12 bases between. CDR3 bases: TGTGCCAGCAGTTATGGTTCGGGATTTAATTCACCCCTCCACTTT. This codes for CASSYGSGFNSPLHF.

The chain joins TRBV11-2 to TRBJ2-7; TRBD2 is a possible D gene (6 bases). The V end lost 5 bases, the J end lost 3 bases, and 17 bases lay between the germline ends. The CDR3 is made up of 15 amino acids. Germline lookup yields CDR1 SGHAT and CDR2 FQNNGV. As DNA, the CDR3 is TGTGCCAGCAGCCCCCAGGCGGGGTTGTTCTACGAGCAGTACTTC. Its translation: CASSPQAGLFYEQYF.

Details on this clone: An end of the junction does not agree with germline; a read error may underlie this. This sequence joins TRBV6-2 or TRBV6-3 and TRBJ2-7, with D possibly TRBD1 on 6 matching bases. Per the germline V gene, CDR1 is MNHEY and CDR2 is SVGEGT. The CDR3 runs 14 residues. CDR3 residues: CASSYFGQSYEQYF. The CDR3 DNA sequence: TGTGCCAGCAGCTACTTCGGACAGTCCTACGAGCAGTACTTC.

The CDR3 here is CASSLVRQGPSNGYTF. CDR3 DNA sequence: TGTGCCAGCAGCTTAGTGAGGCAGGGGCCGTCAAATGGCTACACCTTC. This chain uses TRBV7-2 with TRBJ1-2; perhaps TRBD1 as D (6 bases). V gave up 1 base and J gave up 6 bases, with 18 bases separating them. CDR3 length: 16 amino acids. The germline CDR1 and CDR2 sequences are SGHTA and FQGNSA.

This chain connects TRBV2 to TRBJ2-4, with D perhaps matching TRBD2 (6 bases). CDR1 SNHLY and CDR2 FYNNEI come from the germline V gene. The V gene lost 5 bases and the J gene lost 3 bases, with 20 bases spanning the gap. This CDR3 region has 17 residues. The CDR3 loop reads CASSSFGWGDGKNIQYF. Written as DNA, the CDR3 is TGTGCCAGCAGTTCCTTTGGTTGGGGGGATGGCAAAAACATTCAGTACTTC.